These 8 T cell receptor beta chains were all obtained from the same sample, sequenced in a study of cytomegalovirus exposure and HLA in healthy donors. With 60 Vbeta and 13 Jbeta primers, the PCR was carried out. Profiled with immunoSEQ multiplex PCR; TCRdb holds only in-frame clones, not every one. This repertoire shows roughly 120,000 clones, about 73% found once; its top ten account for 8.2%. The specimen sequenced was PBMCs. The receptor source for this set is a woman aged 40-49 years in good health and CMV-seropositive.

This rearrangement joins TRBV2 to TRBJ1-2; 7 positions agree with TRBD1. J lost 8 bases, V lost 9 bases, and 12 bases had no gene match. Germline lookup yields CDR1 SNHLY and CDR2 FYNNEI. The CDR3 length is 13 residues. The CDR3 here is CARKKTGIDGYTF. DNA of the CDR3: TGTGCCAGGAAGAAGACAGGGATCGACGGCTACACCTTC. Full variable domain (rest looked up from reference TRBV2 and TRBJ1-2): EPEVTQTPSHQVTQMGQEVILRCVPISNHLYFYWYRQILGQKVEFLVSFYNNEISEKSEIFDDQFSVERPDGSNFTLKIRSTKLEDSAMYFCARKKTGIDGYTFGSGTRLTVV.

This chain connects TRBV7-2 to TRBJ1-2; 7 positions match TRBD1. The CDR3 contains 17 residues. The V gene's germline CDR1 is SGHTA and CDR2 FQGNSA. V was clipped by 4 bases and J by 7 bases; unmatched bases: 18. The CDR3 sequence is CASSSLPDPGQSRGYTF. CDR3 nucleotides: TGTGCCAGCAGCTCATTACCCGACCCGGGACAGAGCCGTGGCTACACCTTC. Drawing the rest from reference TRBV7-2 and TRBJ1-2, the complete variable domain is GAGVSQSPSNKVTEKGKDVELRCDPISGHTALYWYRQSLGQGLEFLIYFQGNSAPDKSGLPSDRFSAERTGGSVSTLTIQRTQQEDSAVYLCASSSLPDPGQSRGYTFGSGTRLTVV.

The genes are TRBV5-1 and TRBJ2-3; no clear D. This CDR3 region has 14 residues. Deletions cut 0 bases from V and 1 base from J, with 6 bases between. Germline V gene data show CDR1 as SGHRS and CDR2 as YFSETQ. The CDR3 here is CASSLVEGTDTQYF. CDR3 nucleotides: TGCGCCAGCAGCTTGGTAGAAGGCACAGATACGCAGTATTTT.

The chain links TRBV7-9 to TRBJ2-7; D is uncertain. CDR3 size: 13 residues. Germline lookup yields CDR1 SEHNR and CDR2 FQNEAQ (reference sequence). The V end was cut by 3 bases, the J end by 0 bases, with 6 bases between. The CDR3: CASSFRSSYEQYF. The DNA for the CDR3 is TGTGCCAGCAGCTTCAGAAGCTCCTACGAGCAGTACTTC.

The chain is built from TRBV5-1 and TRBJ2-2; unclear D gene. Germline V gene sequence: CDR1 SGHRS, CDR2 YFSETQ. The CDR3 has 14 residues. V lost 0 bases to trimming and J lost 1 base, with 4 bases between them. CDR3 region: CASSLDQNTGELFF. The DNA for the CDR3 is TGCGCCAGCAGCTTGGATCAGAACACCGGGGAGCTGTTTTTT.

The chain is built from TRBV9 and TRBJ1-2, with TRBD1 matching 7 bases. Germline trimming cut 7 bases from V and 5 bases from J; bases unmatched to any gene: 5. Germline lookup yields CDR1 SGDLS and CDR2 YYNGEE. The CDR3 has 12 residues. The CDR3 protein is CASGQEQYGYTF. CDR3 bases: TGTGCCAGCGGACAGGAACAGTATGGCTACACCTTC.

The rearrangement links TRBV6-4 to TRBJ1-5; D gene ambiguous. CDR1 is MRHNA, CDR2 SNTAGT, per germline. V was clipped by 2 bases and J by 0 bases, with 5 bases between them. This CDR3 comprises 14 residues. The CDR3 loop reads CASSDRVSNQPQHF. The CDR3 DNA reads as TGTGCCAGCAGTGACCGGGTTAGCAATCAGCCCCAGCATTTT.

This clone occurred once. CDR3 sequence: CAIKTSGANTGELFF. The CDR3 nucleotides read TGTGCCATCAAGACTAGCGGGGCGAACACCGGGGAGCTGTTTTTT. The chain uses TRBV10-3 and TRBJ2-2, with 11 positions matching TRBD2. V was pared by 7 bases and J by 0 bases, with 1 base of the junction left unmatched. This CDR3 has 15 residues. Germline values: CDR1 ENHRY, CDR2 SYGVKD.